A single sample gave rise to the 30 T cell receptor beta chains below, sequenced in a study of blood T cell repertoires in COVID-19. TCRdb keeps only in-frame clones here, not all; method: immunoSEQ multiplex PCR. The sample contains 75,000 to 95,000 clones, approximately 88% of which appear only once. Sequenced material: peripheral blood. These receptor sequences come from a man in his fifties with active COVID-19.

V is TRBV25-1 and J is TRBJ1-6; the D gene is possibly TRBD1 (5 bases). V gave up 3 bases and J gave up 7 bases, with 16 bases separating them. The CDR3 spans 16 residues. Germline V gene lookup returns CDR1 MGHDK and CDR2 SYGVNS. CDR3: CASSDHGARLNSPLHF. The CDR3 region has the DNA TGTGCCAGCAGTGACCATGGGGCCCGCTTAAATTCACCCCTCCACTTT.

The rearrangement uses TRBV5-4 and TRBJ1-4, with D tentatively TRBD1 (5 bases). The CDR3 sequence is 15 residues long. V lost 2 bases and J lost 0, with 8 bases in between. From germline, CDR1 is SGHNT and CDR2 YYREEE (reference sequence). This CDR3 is CASSFGGATNEKLFF. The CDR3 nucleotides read TGTGCCAGCAGCTTCGGGGGGGCAACTAATGAAAAACTGTTTTTT.

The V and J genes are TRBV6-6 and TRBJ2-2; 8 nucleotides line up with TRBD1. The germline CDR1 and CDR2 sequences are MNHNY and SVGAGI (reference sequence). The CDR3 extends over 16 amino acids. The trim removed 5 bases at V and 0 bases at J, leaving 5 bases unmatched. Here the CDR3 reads CASSRGTGANTGELFF. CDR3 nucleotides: TGTGCCAGCAGTCGCGGGACAGGCGCGAACACCGGGGAGCTGTTTTTT.

The CDR3 DNA follows: TGTGCCAGCAGTCCCTTAGCGGGACACTCCTACGAGCAGTACTTC. Its protein product is CASSPLAGHSYEQYF. The chain combines TRBV6-2 or TRBV6-3 with TRBJ2-7; 8 bases align to TRBD2. The V segment lost 5 bases and the J segment 0 bases; nucleotides outside the gene matches: 6. The germline gives CDR1 MNHEY, CDR2 SVGEGT. The CDR3 has 15 amino acids.

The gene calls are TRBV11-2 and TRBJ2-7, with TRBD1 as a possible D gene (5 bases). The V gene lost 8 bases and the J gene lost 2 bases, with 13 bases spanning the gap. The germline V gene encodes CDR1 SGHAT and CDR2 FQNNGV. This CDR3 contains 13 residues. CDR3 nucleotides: TGTGCCAGCCAGGATCGGACAACCTACGAGCAGTACTTC. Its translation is CASQDRTTYEQYF.

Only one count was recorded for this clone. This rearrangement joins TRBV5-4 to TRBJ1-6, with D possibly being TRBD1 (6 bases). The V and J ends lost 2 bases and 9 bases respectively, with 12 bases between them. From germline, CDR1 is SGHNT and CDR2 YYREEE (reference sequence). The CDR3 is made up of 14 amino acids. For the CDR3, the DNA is TGTGCCAGCAGCTTAGGTGGGGGCCGTTCACCCCTCCACTTT. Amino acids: CASSLGGGRSPLHF.

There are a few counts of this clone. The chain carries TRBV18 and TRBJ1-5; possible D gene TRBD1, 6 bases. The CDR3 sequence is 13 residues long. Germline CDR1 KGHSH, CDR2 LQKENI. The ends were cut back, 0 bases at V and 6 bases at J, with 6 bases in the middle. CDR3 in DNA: TGTGCCAGCTCACCACCGGGGGCTCAGCCCCAGCATTTT. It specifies CASSPPGAQPQHF.

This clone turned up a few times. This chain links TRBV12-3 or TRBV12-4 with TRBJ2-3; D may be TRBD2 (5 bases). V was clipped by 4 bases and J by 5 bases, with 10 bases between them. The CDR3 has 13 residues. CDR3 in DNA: TGTGCCAGCAGTTCCGGACTGGGAGATACGCAGTATTTT. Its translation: CASSSGLGDTQYF.

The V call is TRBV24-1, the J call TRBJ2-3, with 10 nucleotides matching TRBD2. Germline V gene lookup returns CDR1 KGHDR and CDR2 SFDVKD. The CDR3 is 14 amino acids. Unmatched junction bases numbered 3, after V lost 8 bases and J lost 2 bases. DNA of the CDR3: TGTGCCACCAATAGCGGGGGGATCACAGATACGCAGTATTTT. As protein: CATNSGGITDTQYF.

The CDR3 reads CASSEGGQGDTEAFF. The CDR3 DNA follows: TGTGCCAGCAGTGAAGGGGGGCAGGGGGACACTGAAGCTTTCTTT. V gene TRBV25-1 combines with J gene TRBJ1-1, with TRBD1 matching over 7 bases. Trimming took 2 bases from V and 3 from J; bases not matched to a gene: 6. Per germline, CDR1 MGHDK and CDR2 SYGVNS. This CDR3 spans 15 amino acids.

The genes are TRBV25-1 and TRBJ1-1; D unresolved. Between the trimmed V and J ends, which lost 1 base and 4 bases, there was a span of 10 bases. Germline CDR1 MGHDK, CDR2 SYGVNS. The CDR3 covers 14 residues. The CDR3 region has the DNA TGTGCCAGCAGTGAATCCAACGTGGCCACTGAAGCTTTCTTT. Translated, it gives CASSESNVATEAFF.

The CDR3 here is CASKVGHSGTSSNTGELFF. The CDR3 nucleotides are TGTGCCAGCAAGGTCGGTCATAGCGGGACGAGTTCCAACACCGGGGAGCTGTTTTTT. This chain links TRBV5-4 with TRBJ2-2, with TRBD2 matching 8 bases. V trimming: 6 bases; J trimming: 2 bases; junction bases outside the gene matches: 18. There are 19 residues in the CDR3. Germline CDR1 reads SGHNT; CDR2 reads YYREEE (reference sequence).

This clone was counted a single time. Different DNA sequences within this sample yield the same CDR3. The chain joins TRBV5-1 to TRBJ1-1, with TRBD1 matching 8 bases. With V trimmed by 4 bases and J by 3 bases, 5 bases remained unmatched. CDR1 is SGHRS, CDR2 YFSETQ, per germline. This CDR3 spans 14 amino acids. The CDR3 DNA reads TGCGCCAGCAGCGGACAGGGAGGGGACACTGAAGCTTTCTTT. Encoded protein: CASSGQGGDTEAFF.

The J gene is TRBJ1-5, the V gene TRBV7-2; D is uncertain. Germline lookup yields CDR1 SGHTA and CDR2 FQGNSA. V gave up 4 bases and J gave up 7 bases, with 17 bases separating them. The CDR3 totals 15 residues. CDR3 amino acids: CASSSGFGGSQPQHF. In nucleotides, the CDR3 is TGTGCCAGCAGCTCCGGGTTTGGTGGATCCCAGCCCCAGCATTTT.

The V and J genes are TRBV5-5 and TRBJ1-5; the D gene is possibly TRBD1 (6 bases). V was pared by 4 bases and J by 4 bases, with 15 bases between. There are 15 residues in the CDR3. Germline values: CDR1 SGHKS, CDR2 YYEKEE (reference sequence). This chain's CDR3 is CASSVGTYGNQPQHF. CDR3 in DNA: TGTGCCAGCAGCGTTGGGACATACGGGAATCAGCCCCAGCATTTT.

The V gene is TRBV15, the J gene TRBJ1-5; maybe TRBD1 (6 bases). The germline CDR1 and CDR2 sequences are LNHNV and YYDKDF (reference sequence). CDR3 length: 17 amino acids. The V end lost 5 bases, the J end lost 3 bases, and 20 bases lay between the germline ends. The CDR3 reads CATSANTGLGDNQPQHF. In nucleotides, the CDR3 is TGTGCCACCAGCGCCAATACAGGGTTAGGGGACAATCAGCCCCAGCATTTT.

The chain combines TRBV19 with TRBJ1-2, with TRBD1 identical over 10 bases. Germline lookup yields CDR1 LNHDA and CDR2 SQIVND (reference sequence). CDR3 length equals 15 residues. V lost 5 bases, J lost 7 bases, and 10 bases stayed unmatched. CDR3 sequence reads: CASSWGQGPLGGYTF. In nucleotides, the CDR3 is TGTGCCAGTAGTTGGGGACAGGGGCCTCTCGGTGGCTACACCTTC.

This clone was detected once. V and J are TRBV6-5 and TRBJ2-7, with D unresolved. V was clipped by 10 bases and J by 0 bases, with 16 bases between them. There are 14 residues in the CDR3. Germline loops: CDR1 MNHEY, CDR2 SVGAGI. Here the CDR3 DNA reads TGTGCCATCTTTGAATGGGCGAGCTCCTACGAGCAGTACTTC. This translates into CAIFEWASSYEQYF.

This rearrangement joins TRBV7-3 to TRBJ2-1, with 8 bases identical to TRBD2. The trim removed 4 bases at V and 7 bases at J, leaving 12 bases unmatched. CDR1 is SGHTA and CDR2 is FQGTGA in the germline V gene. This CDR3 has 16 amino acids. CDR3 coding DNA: TGTGCCAGCAGCTCCACAAACGGGAGGGGTACGAATGAGCAGTTCTTC. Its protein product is CASSSTNGRGTNEQFF.

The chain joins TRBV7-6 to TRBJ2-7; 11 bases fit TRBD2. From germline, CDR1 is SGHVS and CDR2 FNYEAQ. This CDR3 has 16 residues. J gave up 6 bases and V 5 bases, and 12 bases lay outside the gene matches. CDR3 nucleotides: TGTGCCAGCAGCCCCTCGACTAGCGGGGCCCATAGCGAGCAGTACTTC. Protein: CASSPSTSGAHSEQYF.

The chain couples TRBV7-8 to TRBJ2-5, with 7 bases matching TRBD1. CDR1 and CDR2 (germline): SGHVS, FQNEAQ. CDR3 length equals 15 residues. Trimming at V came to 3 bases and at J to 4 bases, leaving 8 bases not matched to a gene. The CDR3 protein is CASSLNDRVGETQYF. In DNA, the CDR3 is TGTGCCAGCAGCTTGAACGACAGGGTCGGAGAGACCCAGTACTTC.

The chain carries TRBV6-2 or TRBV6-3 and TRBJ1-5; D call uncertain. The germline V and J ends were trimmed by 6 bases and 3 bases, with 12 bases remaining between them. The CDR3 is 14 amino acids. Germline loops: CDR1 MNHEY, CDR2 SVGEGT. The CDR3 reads CASSRDGANQPQHF. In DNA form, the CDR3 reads TGTGCCAGCAGCAGAGACGGAGCCAATCAGCCCCAGCATTTT.

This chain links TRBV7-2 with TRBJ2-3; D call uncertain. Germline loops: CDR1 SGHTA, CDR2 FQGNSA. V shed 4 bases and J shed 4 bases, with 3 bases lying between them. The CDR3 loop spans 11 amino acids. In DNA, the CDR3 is TGTGCCAGCAGCTACTCAGATACGCAGTATTTT. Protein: CASSYSDTQYF.

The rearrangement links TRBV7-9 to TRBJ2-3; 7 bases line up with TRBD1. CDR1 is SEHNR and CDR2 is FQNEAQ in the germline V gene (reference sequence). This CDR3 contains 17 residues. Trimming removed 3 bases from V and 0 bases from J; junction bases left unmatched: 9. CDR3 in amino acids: CASSFFTGTASTDTQYF. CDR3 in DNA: TGTGCCAGCAGCTTTTTCACCGGGACAGCCAGCACAGATACGCAGTATTTT.

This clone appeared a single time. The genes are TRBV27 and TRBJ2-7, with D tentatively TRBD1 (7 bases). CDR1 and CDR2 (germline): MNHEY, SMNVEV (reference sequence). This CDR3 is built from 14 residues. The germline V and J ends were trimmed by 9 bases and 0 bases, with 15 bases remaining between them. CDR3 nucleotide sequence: TGTGCCAGTCGACAGGGACTCAGCTCCTACGAGCAGTACTTC. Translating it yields CASRQGLSSYEQYF.

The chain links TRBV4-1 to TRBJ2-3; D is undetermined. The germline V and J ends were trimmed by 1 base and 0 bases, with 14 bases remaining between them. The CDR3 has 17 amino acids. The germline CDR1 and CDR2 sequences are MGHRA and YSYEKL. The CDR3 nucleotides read TGCGCCAGCAGCCAAGGTGCGGAAACCTCTAGCACAGATACGCAGTATTTT. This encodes CASSQGAETSSTDTQYF.

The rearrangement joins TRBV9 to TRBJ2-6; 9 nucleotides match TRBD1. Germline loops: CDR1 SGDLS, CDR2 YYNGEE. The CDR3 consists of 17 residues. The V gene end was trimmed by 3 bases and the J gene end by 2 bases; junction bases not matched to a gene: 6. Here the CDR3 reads CASSARTGDAGANVLTF. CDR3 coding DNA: TGTGCCAGCAGCGCCCGGACAGGGGACGCTGGGGCCAACGTCCTGACTTTC.

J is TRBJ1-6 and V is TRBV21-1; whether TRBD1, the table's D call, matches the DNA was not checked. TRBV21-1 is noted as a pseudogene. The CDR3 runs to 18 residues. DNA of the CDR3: TGTGCCAGCAGCAAAGAGGGCAGGGGAGAGGTTATTGGTTCACCCCTCCACTTT. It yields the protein CASSKEGRGEVIGSPLHF.

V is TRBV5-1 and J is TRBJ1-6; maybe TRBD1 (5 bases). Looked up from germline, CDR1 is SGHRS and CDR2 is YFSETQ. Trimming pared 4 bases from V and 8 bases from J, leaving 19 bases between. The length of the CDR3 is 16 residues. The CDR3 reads CASSPQPQGTDSPLHF. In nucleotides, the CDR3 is TGCGCCAGCAGCCCTCAACCCCAGGGAACCGATTCACCCCTCCACTTT.

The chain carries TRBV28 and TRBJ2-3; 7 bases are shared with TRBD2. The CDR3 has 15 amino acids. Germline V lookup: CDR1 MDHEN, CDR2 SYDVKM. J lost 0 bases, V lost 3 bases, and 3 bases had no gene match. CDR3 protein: CASSLQRGSTDTQYF. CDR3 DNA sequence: TGTGCCAGCAGTTTGCAGCGGGGTAGCACAGATACGCAGTATTTT. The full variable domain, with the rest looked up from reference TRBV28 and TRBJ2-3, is DVKVTQSSRYLVKRTGEKVFLECVQDMDHENMFWYRQDPGLGLRLIYFSYDVKMKEKGDIPEGYSVSREKKERFSLILESASTNQTSMYLCASSLQRGSTDTQYFGPGTRLTVL.